Shown below are 14 T cell receptor beta chains from a single sample sequenced in a study of T cells after yellow fever vaccination (dated by TCRdb to about 2019). Explained via the paper, the treatment or condition label denotes: live attenuated yellow fever vaccine strain. Library preparation employed 5' RACE. The data were produced on an Illumina NovaSeq 6000. TCRdb cleaned the public reads at Q25 with fastp, built clones with MiXCR and kept in-frame beta chains. Every entry covers one CDR3 protein and lists the most common genes and DNA from its rows. This sample gives a few hundred thousand distinct CDR3 sequences in total; approximately 4% of them show up just once. About 26% of the sample belongs to the ten largest clones. The sample here was PBMCs, taken 5 days after the yellow fever booster vaccination. The receptors originated from a young man who received the YFV17D yellow fever vaccine.

This clonotype came up many times. This sequence joins TRBV7-3 and TRBJ2-2; weak D call: TRBD2 (5 bases). Trimming took off 2 bases at V and 4 bases at J, with 5 bases between the two ends. The germline CDR1 and CDR2 sequences are SGHTA and FQGTGA. This CDR3 has 13 amino acids. The DNA of the CDR3 is TGTGCCAGCAGCTTAGGGAGCACCGGGGAGCTGTTTTTT. This codes for CASSLGSTGELFF.

This clonotype has only a few counts. The CDR3 DNA follows: TGTGCCAGCACAAACCGGGACAGGGGGCACGAGCAGTACGTC. Protein product: CASTNRDRGHEQYV. The rearrangement joins TRBV27 to TRBJ2-7; 12 bases fit TRBD1. Germline values: CDR1 MNHEY, CDR2 SMNVEV (reference sequence). The CDR3 is 14 amino acids. The trim removed 7 bases at V and 5 bases at J, leaving 6 bases unmatched.

This rearrangement joins TRBV27 to TRBJ1-4; D remains unclear. Per the germline V gene, CDR1 is MNHEY and CDR2 is SMNVEV (reference sequence). The CDR3 extends over 13 amino acids. V lost 2 bases and J lost 8, with 9 bases in between. The chain's CDR3 is CASSLSSGEKLFF. CDR3 in DNA: TGTGCCAGCAGTTTAAGCAGTGGGGAAAAACTGTTTTTT.

This sequence joins TRBV2 and TRBJ1-3; D gene ambiguous. Germline CDR1 SNHLY, CDR2 FYNNEI. This CDR3 comprises 14 residues. The V end was cut by 8 bases, the J end by 0 bases, with 11 bases between. The CDR3 region has the DNA TGTGCCAGCCGAAAAGGGAACTCTGGAAACACCATATATTTT. Translating it yields CASRKGNSGNTIYF.

The chain recombines TRBV4-3 with TRBJ2-5, with 7 bases identical to TRBD1. V gave up 3 bases and J gave up 2 bases; unmatched junction bases: 9. The CDR3 loop spans 16 amino acids. Germline CDR1 reads LGHNA; CDR2 reads YSLEER. The CDR3 reads CASSQGPGQPQETQYF. Written as DNA, the CDR3 is TGCGCCAGCAGCCAGGGCCCGGGACAGCCTCAAGAGACCCAGTACTTC.

This clonotype showed up just a few times. The chain recombines TRBV6-6 with TRBJ1-3; D is undetermined. Per germline, CDR1 MNHNY and CDR2 SVGAGI (reference sequence). Trimming pared 10 bases from V and 0 bases from J, leaving 4 bases between. The CDR3 contains 11 residues. The CDR3 is CATTSGNTIYF. The CDR3 coding sequence is TGTGCCACCACCTCTGGAAACACCATATATTTT.

This clonotype was recorded a few times. This chain links TRBV4-1 with TRBJ2-5; D call uncertain. The V end lost 7 bases, the J end lost 0 bases, and 15 bases lay between the germline ends. CDR1 is MGHRA, CDR2 YSYEKL, per germline. The CDR3 spans 15 residues. This CDR3 is CASTATVSYQETQYF. DNA of the CDR3: TGCGCCAGCACCGCTACAGTTTCGTACCAAGAGACCCAGTACTTC.

V and J are TRBV5-1 and TRBJ2-5; 11 nucleotides align to TRBD2. V lost 3 bases, J lost 5 bases, and 3 bases stayed unmatched. The germline V gene encodes CDR1 SGHRS and CDR2 YFSETQ. CDR3 size: 14 residues. The DNA for the CDR3 is TGCGCCAGCAGCTCCGGGACTAGCGGCGAGACCCAGTACTTC. It translates to CASSSGTSGETQYF.

The rearrangement joins TRBV11-2 to TRBJ2-3, with TRBD2 matching over 12 bases. Trimming at V came to 3 bases and at J to 0 bases, leaving 7 bases not matched to a gene. This CDR3 spans 18 amino acids. CDR1 and CDR2 (germline): SGHAT, FQNNGV. CDR3 sequence (DNA): TGTGCCAGCAGCTTCTTGGTTCTAGCGGGGGGGAGCACAGATACGCAGTATTTT. Translating gives CASSFLVLAGGSTDTQYF.

This clonotype was observed a handful of times. This chain joins TRBV6-6 and TRBJ2-7; possibly TRBD2 for D (6 bases). With 8 bases removed from V and 5 bases from J, the gap between germline ends came to 16 bases. The germline V gene has CDR1 MNHNY and CDR2 SVGAGI (reference sequence). There are 13 residues in the CDR3. The CDR3 DNA reads as TGTGCCAGCTCAGCGCGGCTAGCGCACGAGCAGTACGTC. Its translation: CASSARLAHEQYV.

This clonotype was found a few times. The DNA of the CDR3 is TGTGCCAGCAGCCGCGACAGGTTTGGCGATCCCCAGCATTTT. As protein: CASSRDRFGDPQHF. The chain employs TRBV7-9 and TRBJ1-5; tentative D call: TRBD1 (6 bases). Trimming pared 5 bases from V and 10 bases from J, leaving 18 bases between. The CDR3 has 14 residues. Looked up from germline, CDR1 is SEHNR and CDR2 is FQNEAQ (reference sequence).

In its sample, this clonotype was seen a few times. Mismatch with germline at one junction end may stem from a read error. This chain links TRBV11-2 with TRBJ2-7; perhaps TRBD1 as D (6 bases). Germline V gene data show CDR1 as SGHAT and CDR2 as FQNNGV. The CDR3 contains 16 residues. CDR3 in DNA: TGTGTCAGCAGCCGAGAAGGACAGTCGCACTCCTACGAGCAGTACTTC. This gives the protein CVSSREGQSHSYEQYF.

This clonotype was found a few times. The rearrangement links TRBV20-1 to TRBJ1-5, with 7 bases identical to TRBD1. CDR1 is DFQATT and CDR2 is SNEGSKA in the germline V gene (reference sequence). The CDR3 length is 15 residues. V gave up 3 bases and J gave up 4 bases; unmatched junction bases: 9. The CDR3 is CSASPSTGLNQPQHF. The CDR3 bases are TGCAGTGCTAGCCCTTCGACAGGGTTGAATCAGCCCCAGCATTTT.

The genes are TRBV5-1 and TRBJ2-3, with 16 bases matching TRBD2. CDR3 size: 20 residues. The V segment lost 4 bases and the J segment 3 bases; nucleotides outside the gene matches: 14. From germline, CDR1 is SGHRS and CDR2 YFSETQ. CDR3 nucleotide sequence: TGCGCCAGCAGCATCCTCCCGGGACTAGCGGGGGGGCTAGGGACAGATACGCAGTATTTT. Translation gives CASSILPGLAGGLGTDTQYF.